The source of this TCR beta chain is a study of PD-L1 blockade in urothelial cancer. For the study at large: The researchers analyzed blood 3 weeks (second dose) and 6 weeks after treatment start.

The V end lost 4 bases, the J end lost 0 bases, and 4 bases lay between the germline ends. This CDR3 has 13 residues. Germline-derived CDR1 and CDR2 are SQVTM and ANQGSEA. A spike-in of synthetic TCR analog templates was added to each PCR. Profiling relied on immunoSEQ multiplex PCR, and the TCRdb table lists in-frame clones only, not all of them. The sample has about 49,000 clones, 70% to 80% seen once. As for time point: pretreatment peripheral blood. For each patient, 1 to 8 samples were obtained, pretreatment and on-treatment. This clonotype was sampled from an older man with urothelial cancer. Material: PBMCs, obtained around atezolizumab (anti-PD-L1) treatment. J is TRBJ2-6 and V is TRBV29-1; no definite D call. The CDR3 is CSVGSSGANVLTF. CDR3 sequence (DNA): TGCAGCGTTGGGAGCTCTGGGGCCAACGTCCTGACTTTC. The whole variable domain, filled in from reference TRBV29-1 and TRBJ2-6, reads SAVISQKPSRDICQRGTSLTIQCQVDSQVTMMFWYRQQPGQSLTLIATANQGSEATYESGFVIDKFPISRPNLTFSTLTVSNMSPEDSSIYLCSVGSSGANVLTFGAGSRLTVL.